Listed below are T cell receptor beta chains from one sample, sequenced in a study of cytomegalovirus exposure and HLA in healthy donors. The assay was immunoSEQ multiplex PCR, and TCRdb's table has in-frame clones only and misses some. The sample yields about 190,000 clones, roughly 80% seen once. Sequencing input: PBMCs. These receptors originate from a man aged 35 to 55 in good health and CMV-seropositive. Both conserved end residues are part of each CDR3. Fields, in order: clone size, V gene, D gene, J gene, CDR3 DNA, CDR3 protein. The D gene is left open where the match is weak. Clone size is given for some rows only: seen once, a few or many times, or a class if the clone is expanded.

NA,TRBV9,NA,TRBJ1-2,TGTGCCAGCAGCGTAGGAGGAGGGTGGGCCCCGAACTATGGCTACACCTTC,CASSVGGGWAPNYGYTF
few,TRBV6-1,NA,TRBJ1-5,TGTGCCAGCAGTGAAGCGGCAGGGATATATCAGCCCCAGCATTTT,CASSEAAGIYQPQHF
few,TRBV10-3,NA,TRBJ2-7,TGTGCCATCAGTGAGAGCGACTACGAGCAGTACTTC,CAISESDYEQYF
NA,TRBV19,NA,TRBJ1-5,TGTGCCAGTAGTTGGCGGGGGCGAGAGGGTCAGCCCCAGCATTTT,CASSWRGREGQPQHF
few,TRBV18,NA,TRBJ1-1,TGTGCCAGCTCAACAGGACAGCATTTGAACACTGAAGCTTTCTTT,CASSTGQHLNTEAFF
NA,TRBV6-1,NA,TRBJ1-5,TGTGCCAGCAATGAGTCGGGATTCGGGCAGCCCCAGCATTTT,CASNESGFGQPQHF
NA,TRBV30,NA,TRBJ2-5,TGTGCCTGGGACGGACTGGAATTAACGGCCCAGTACTTC,CAWDGLELTAQYF
NA,TRBV9,NA,TRBJ2-5,TGTGCCAGCAGCGTAACGGGGGATCAAGAGACCCAGTACTTC,CASSVTGDQETQYF
NA,TRBV4-2,TRBD2,TRBJ2-3,TGTGCCAGCAGCCAAACCCGGGGGGGGGCTCAAACAGATACGCAGTATTTT,CASSQTRGGAQTDTQYF
NA,TRBV4-3,NA,TRBJ1-6,TGCGCCAGCAGCCAAGATGGTCAGGGTATTAATTCACCCCTCCACTTT,CASSQDGQGINSPLHF
once,TRBV5-4,NA,TRBJ2-2,TGTGCCAGCAGCTTAGACAGACCCGGGGAGCTGTTTTTT,CASSLDRPGELFF
NA,TRBV6-6,TRBD2,TRBJ2-7,TGTGCCAGCAGTTACAGCCAGCGGGGGGCCTACGAGCAGTACTTC,CASSYSQRGAYEQYF
once,TRBV5-1,TRBD1,TRBJ1-1,TGCGCCAGCAGCTCGATTACAGGGGGGATCAGCACTGAAGCTTTCTTT,CASSSITGGISTEAFF
NA,TRBV7-2,TRBD1,TRBJ1-6,TGTGCCAGCAGCTTTAGGCGGGACAGGTCACCCCTCCACTTT,CASSFRRDRSPLHF
NA,TRBV11-2,NA,TRBJ1-1,TGTGCCAGCAGCCGCTTGGGAGGAAACACTGAAGCTTTCTTT,CASSRLGGNTEAFF
few,TRBV19,NA,TRBJ2-5,TGTGCCAGTAGTATCGGGGGTACTGGTCAAAAGACCCAGTACTTC,CASSIGGTGQKTQYF
NA,TRBV5-4,TRBD1,TRBJ1-4,TGTGCCAGCAGCCAGGGACAGGCTAATGAAAAACTGTTTTTT,CASSQGQANEKLFF
NA,TRBV2,TRBD1,TRBJ1-4,TGTGCCAGCAGTGACCTATTATGGGACAGTGATGAAAAACTGTTTTTT,CASSDLLWDSDEKLFF
NA,TRBV27,NA,TRBJ2-1,TGTGCCAGCAGTGGGCGGGGCTTAGGGAATGAGCAGTTCTTC,CASSGRGLGNEQFF